These 4 T cell receptor beta chains were sequenced from one sample in a study of PD-1 blockade in classical Hodgkin lymphoma (dated by TCRdb to the early 2020s). This specimen's time point label, interpreted: cycle 1 day 1 (C1D1), immediately before nivolumab initiation. Every trial patient had relapsed after autologous stem cell transplantation, and cohorts A, B and C differed in prior brentuximab vedotin exposure. CD8+ T cells were purified from thawed PBMCs by magnetic negative selection with a Miltenyi CD8+ T cell isolation kit. Libraries were constructed by the immunoSEQ multiplex PCR assay. In its TCRdb copy, this immuneACCESS table keeps in-frame sequences only and misses some clones. Where compared with another copy, unresolved V genes explain less than half of these, and the others have no known cause. The sample yields over 3,500 clones; 75% to 85% were counted once. Jointly, the top ten make up 24% of the sample.

The sequencing here drew on CD8+ T cells from blood, taken at baseline. The origin of the receptors is a human donor with classical Hodgkin lymphoma.

This clone is a singleton in its sample. The gene calls are TRBV4-1 and TRBJ1-5, with TRBD1 as a possible D gene (5 bases). V lost 0 bases to trimming and J lost 6 bases, with 9 bases between them. Germline CDR1 and CDR2: MGHRA and YSYEKL. CDR3 length: 14 amino acids. The CDR3 here is CASSQDPGSQPQHF. The CDR3 DNA sequence: TGCGCCAGCAGCCAAGACCCAGGGAGTCAGCCCCAGCATTTT.

This rearrangement joins TRBV5-1 to TRBJ2-3; D is possibly TRBD2 (6 bases). This CDR3 is 16 amino acids long. CDR1 and CDR2 from the germline V gene are SGHRS and YFSETQ. The V and J ends lost 4 bases and 2 bases respectively, with 17 bases between them. The DNA of the CDR3 is TGCGCCAGCAGCCCCTCGACTAGTTTCTACACAGATACGCAGTATTTT. Amino acid sequence: CASSPSTSFYTDTQYF.

The rearrangement joins TRBV15 to TRBJ2-6; D possibly corresponds to TRBD1 (5 bases). Germline V gives CDR1 LNHNV, CDR2 YYDKDF (reference sequence). The ends were cut back, 2 bases at V and 3 bases at J, with 14 bases in the middle. The CDR3 is 17 residues long. This CDR3 reads CATSRITAGLGANVLTF. In DNA form, the CDR3 reads TGTGCCACCAGCAGAATCACAGCAGGGCTTGGGGCCAACGTCCTGACTTTC.

This sequence joins TRBV9 and TRBJ2-1, with D possibly TRBD1 on 5 matching bases. The CDR3 has 12 amino acids. V was trimmed by 4 bases and J by 8 bases, leaving 10 bases between them. CDR1 and CDR2 (germline): SGDLS, YYNGEE. The CDR3 here is CASSTQGYEQFF. The CDR3 DNA reads as TGTGCCAGCAGCACCCAGGGTTATGAGCAGTTCTTC.